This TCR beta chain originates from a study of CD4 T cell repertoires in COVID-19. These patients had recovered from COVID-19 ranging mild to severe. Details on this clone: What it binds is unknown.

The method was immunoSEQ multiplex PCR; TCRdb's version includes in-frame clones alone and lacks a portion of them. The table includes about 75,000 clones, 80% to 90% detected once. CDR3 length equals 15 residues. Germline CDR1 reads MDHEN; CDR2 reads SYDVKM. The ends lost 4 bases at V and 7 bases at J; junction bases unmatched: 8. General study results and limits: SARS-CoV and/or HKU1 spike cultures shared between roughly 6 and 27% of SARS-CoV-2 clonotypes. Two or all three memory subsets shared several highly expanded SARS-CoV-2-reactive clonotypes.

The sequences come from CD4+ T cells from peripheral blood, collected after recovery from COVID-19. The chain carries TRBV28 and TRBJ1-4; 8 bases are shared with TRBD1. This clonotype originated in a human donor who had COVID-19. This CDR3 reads CASSSTGVESEKLFF. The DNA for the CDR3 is TGTGCCAGCAGTTCGACAGGGGTCGAGAGTGAAAAACTGTTTTTT.